This is a list of T cell receptor beta chains from one sample in a study of cytomegalovirus exposure and HLA in healthy donors. Some clones are missing from TCRdb's copy, which holds only in-frame ones; the method was immunoSEQ multiplex PCR. The sample has some 150,000 clones; roughly 80% are singletons. The sample taken for sequencing was PBMCs. Every receptor here comes from a female donor in good health and CMV-seronegative. Each CDR3 is given with its conserved first and last residue. A D gene is named only where the DNA matches it firmly. Clone size, where shown, is once, few, many, or a class for clones that have expanded.

abundance,d_gene,v_gene,j_gene,CDR3aa,CDR3nt
NA,TRBD1,TRBV4-1,TRBJ1-3,CASSPLGQADTIYF,TGCGCCAGCAGCCCCCTAGGACAGGCGGACACCATATATTTT
NA,TRBD1,TRBV6-1,TRBJ2-7,CASSERWDSTYEQYF,TGTGCCAGCAGTGAAAGGTGGGACAGTACCTACGAGCAGTACTTC
NA,NA,TRBV18,TRBJ1-2,CASSPENSGTNYGYTF,TGTGCCAGCTCACCAGAAAACTCCGGGACAAACTATGGCTACACCTTC
NA,NA,TRBV7-9,TRBJ1-1,CASSLNRVDTEAFF,TGTGCCAGCAGCTTAAACAGGGTGGACACTGAAGCTTTCTTT
NA,NA,TRBV15,TRBJ2-7,CATSRVPNYEQYF,TGTGCCACCAGCAGAGTCCCCAACTACGAGCAGTACTTC
NA,TRBD2,TRBV4-2,TRBJ2-3,CASSQEGIRLAGGADTQYF,TGTGCCAGCAGCCAAGAGGGGATAAGGTTAGCGGGAGGGGCAGATACGCAGTATTTT
NA,NA,TRBV5-1,TRBJ2-7,CASSLAGSPTYEQYF,TGCGCCAGCAGCTTGGCCGGGTCCCCGACCTACGAGCAGTACTTC
NA,NA,TRBV25-1,TRBJ2-1,CASSPRGATYNEQFF,TGTGCCAGCAGTCCCCGGGGGGCAACCTACAATGAGCAGTTCTTC
medium-sized,NA,TRBV5-8,TRBJ1-1,CASILRGRSTEAFF,TGTGCCAGCATCCTTCGAGGCCGTTCGACTGAAGCTTTCTTT
NA,NA,TRBV28,TRBJ2-2,CASSSTGTRNTGELFF,TGTGCCAGCAGTTCCACCGGGACTCGTAACACCGGGGAGCTGTTTTTT
NA,NA,TRBV7-8,TRBJ2-3,CASSLVWDKQTSTDTQYF,TGTGCCAGCAGCTTAGTGTGGGACAAACAGACTAGCACAGATACGCAGTATTTT
NA,NA,TRBV2,TRBJ1-4,CAGEGDTNEKLFF,TGTGCCGGGGAGGGAGACACTAATGAAAAACTGTTTTTT
NA,NA,TRBV9,TRBJ2-7,CASSVGGSGYEQYF,TGTGCCAGCAGCGTAGGCGGTAGCGGCTACGAGCAGTACTTC
NA,NA,TRBV25-1,TRBJ2-7,CASSKNQAGDSEQYF,TGTGCCAGCAGTAAAAATCAGGCAGGTGACAGCGAGCAGTACTTC
NA,NA,TRBV4-1,TRBJ1-1,CASSQLQDSEAFF,TGCGCCAGCAGCCAACTCCAGGATTCGGAAGCTTTCTTT
NA,NA,TRBV19,TRBJ2-2,CASTGRVTGELFF,TGTGCCAGCACAGGCAGGGTCACCGGGGAGCTGTTTTTT
NA,TRBD1,TRBV7-9,TRBJ1-1,CASSLQGATEAFF,TGTGCCAGCAGCTTACAGGGGGCCACTGAAGCTTTCTTT
NA,TRBD1,TRBV6-5,TRBJ1-2,CASRPRGREYGYTF,TGTGCCAGCAGACCCAGGGGGCGCGAGTATGGCTACACCTTC
few,TRBD1,TRBV6-1,TRBJ1-1,CASRTQGDTEAFF,TGTGCCAGCAGAACACAGGGGGACACTGAAGCTTTCTTT
NA,NA,TRBV18,TRBJ1-5,CASSPLAGQPQHF,TGTGCCAGCTCACCACTGGCGGGTCAGCCCCAGCATTTT
NA,NA,TRBV6-5,TRBJ1-1,CASRVDRGATTEAFF,TGTGCCAGCAGAGTGGACCGGGGGGCGACCACTGAAGCTTTCTTT
NA,TRBD1,TRBV7-2,TRBJ2-6,CASSRTGSGANVLTF,TGTGCCAGCAGCCGGACAGGATCTGGGGCCAACGTCCTGACTTTC
NA,TRBD1,TRBV5-4,TRBJ2-2,CATTDREETGELFF,TGTGCCACCACCGACAGGGAAGAGACCGGGGAGCTGTTTTTT
NA,NA,TRBV25-1,TRBJ1-1,CASSRGRTFSGPSNAFF,TGTGCCAGCAGCCGCGGCCGTACCTTCTCGGGTCCTAGTAACGCTTTCTTT
NA,TRBD1,TRBV19,TRBJ2-7,CASNRGQGYLEQYF,TGTGCCAGCAACAGGGGGCAAGGGTACCTTGAGCAGTACTTC
NA,TRBD2,TRBV14,TRBJ2-3,CASSRLGLADFTDTQYF,TGTGCCAGCAGCCGACTTGGACTAGCGGACTTCACAGATACGCAGTATTTT
NA,NA,TRBV6-5,TRBJ2-5,CASSYLGSSAQETQYF,TGTGCCAGCAGTTACTTGGGCAGCTCAGCTCAAGAGACCCAGTACTTC
once,TRBD2,TRBV9,TRBJ2-4,CASSVYSGGMAKNIQYF,TGTGCCAGCAGCGTATACTCGGGGGGGATGGCCAAAAACATTCAGTACTTC
few,TRBD1,TRBV9,TRBJ1-2,CASSEGQGARGYTF,TGTGCCAGCAGCGAGGGCCAGGGGGCGAGGGGCTACACCTTC
NA,TRBD2,TRBV5-1,TRBJ2-1,CASASGTYNEQFF,TGCGCCAGCGCTAGCGGGACATACAATGAGCAGTTCTTC
NA,NA,TRBV6-5,TRBJ1-2,CASRGDLGLNYGYTF,TGTGCCAGCAGAGGAGACCTGGGACTGAACTATGGCTACACCTTC
NA,NA,TRBV27,TRBJ2-7,CASSFTRERSYEQYF,TGTGCCAGCAGTTTCACCAGGGAACGCTCCTACGAGCAGTACTTC
few,NA,TRBV21-1,TRBJ2-7,CASSRSYF,TGTGCCAGCAGCCGGTCGTACTTC
NA,TRBD2,TRBV4-2,TRBJ2-7,CASSQGTGTNSYEQYF,TGTGCCAGCAGCCAAGGTACCGGGACTAACTCCTACGAGCAGTACTTC
NA,TRBD1,TRBV15,TRBJ2-1,CATSRATGQGWNEQFF,TGTGCCACCAGCAGAGCTACGGGACAGGGGTGGAATGAGCAGTTCTTC
NA,NA,TRBV19,TRBJ2-1,CASSIGLHGDEQFF,TGTGCCAGTAGTATCGGACTACACGGAGATGAGCAGTTCTTC
once,NA,TRBV9,TRBJ1-4,CASSADLRGRDEKLFF,TGTGCCAGCAGCGCGGATTTACGGGGTCGTGATGAAAAACTGTTTTTT
NA,TRBD1,TRBV15,TRBJ2-7,CATSEGQGASYEQYF,TGTGCCACCAGCGAGGGACAGGGGGCCTCCTACGAGCAGTACTTC
NA,NA,TRBV7-8,TRBJ1-1,CASSPTGGGNTEAFF,TGTGCCAGCAGCCCGACTGGGGGGGGTAACACTGAAGCTTTCTTT
NA,NA,TRBV4-1,TRBJ1-2,CASSPQDSGFGYTF,TGCGCCAGCAGCCCCCAAGATTCAGGTTTTGGCTACACCTTC
NA,TRBD1,TRBV5-1,TRBJ2-3,CASSLQGAPRDTQYF,TGCGCCAGCAGCTTGCAGGGGGCGCCGAGGGATACGCAGTATTTT
NA,NA,TRBV28,TRBJ2-7,CATSRGAFPAYEQYF,TGTGCCACCTCACGCGGCGCCTTTCCTGCCTACGAGCAGTACTTC
NA,NA,TRBV7-3,TRBJ1-1,CASSHDLNTEAFF,TGTGCCAGCAGCCACGACTTGAACACTGAAGCTTTCTTT
once,NA,TRBV2,TRBJ2-7,CASSAQGSFISYEQYF,TGTGCCAGCAGTGCACAGGGAAGTTTTATCTCCTACGAGCAGTACTTC
once,TRBD1,TRBV7-8,TRBJ1-1,CASSSLRDRRDTEAFF,TGTGCCAGCAGTTCCCTTAGGGACAGGAGGGACACTGAAGCTTTCTTT
NA,NA,TRBV5-6,TRBJ1-1,CASSQTQATEAFF,TGTGCCAGCAGCCAGACCCAGGCGACTGAAGCTTTCTTT
NA,NA,TRBV7-9,TRBJ1-2,CSSSLTGYGYTF,TGTTCCAGCAGCCTAACAGGGTATGGCTACACCTTC
NA,NA,TRBV4-1,TRBJ1-3,CASSQGRGAGNTIYF,TGCGCCAGCAGCCAAGGCCGGGGGGCTGGAAACACCATATATTTT
NA,TRBD1,TRBV19,TRBJ1-6,CASSRGQGEGPLHF,TGTGCCAGTAGTAGAGGACAGGGAGAGGGACCCCTCCACTTT
NA,TRBD2,TRBV10-2,TRBJ2-5,CASSPIAGGIVMETQYF,TGCGCCAGCAGTCCGATAGCGGGGGGAATAGTAATGGAGACCCAGTACTTC
few,TRBD1,TRBV6-5,TRBJ1-3,CATRPDRVGNTIYF,TGTGCCACAAGACCCGACAGGGTCGGAAACACCATATATTTT
NA,NA,TRBV6-5,TRBJ2-7,CASSGGRQGDEQYF,TGTGCCAGCAGTGGCGGGAGGCAGGGGGACGAGCAGTACTTC